This T cell receptor (beta chain) was identified in a study of response to subunit inactivated influenza vaccine. TCRdb ran MiXCR on the RT-PCR reads and lists one entry per CDR3 protein. This table has around 190,000 distinct CDR3 sequences, roughly an eighth appearing once. The germline V gene has CDR1 SGDLS and CDR2 YYNGEE. The CDR3 loop spans 15 amino acids. V shed 2 bases and J 2 bases; nucleotides not matched to a gene: 6. Sample: CD8+ T cells sorted from PBMCs, taken 5 days after vaccination. The chain employs TRBV9 and TRBJ2-5; 7 bases match TRBD2. The TCR was taken from a man aged 45 to 65 who received an inactivated influenza vaccine. CDR3 sequence reads: CASSVSGGSQETQYF. The DNA of the CDR3 is TGTGCCAGCAGCGTGTCGGGAGGCTCACAAGAGACCCAGTACTTC.